The subject of this entry is one T cell receptor (beta chain). Its antigen is undetermined. This entry comes from a study of T cells after yellow fever vaccination. Using its own MiXCR run on the 5' RACE reads, TCRdb lists one record per CDR3 protein. The sample records under 400,000 distinct CDR3 sequences, roughly 11% being singletons. Study-wide points: Abundant clonotypes from the bulk population could have been carried over as contaminants into FACS-sorted repertoires. A weaker but faster secondary response was observed, peaking on day 5 versus 15. Once the booster was given, most primary-vaccination clones reappeared, at approximately 97% for CD4 and around 90% for CD8.

Specimen: PBMCs, collected on the day of the first yellow fever vaccination. This receptor was taken from a young man who received the YFV17D yellow fever vaccine.

The DNA of the CDR3 is TGTGCCAGCAGCCAAATAGGCGGGGTCTCCTACAATGAGCAGTTCTTC. Translating it yields CASSQIGGVSYNEQFF. The V gene is TRBV3-1, the J gene TRBJ2-1; D might be TRBD2 (6 bases). Germline values: CDR1 LGHDT, CDR2 YNNKEL (reference sequence). This CDR3 is 16 amino acids long. The V end was cut by 2 bases, the J end by 0 bases, with 11 bases between.